The 16 T cell receptor beta chains below were found in one sample sequenced in a study of blood T cell repertoires in COVID-19 (TCRdb year 2020). The library was obtained by the immunoSEQ multiplex PCR assay. This is the immuneACCESS table as TCRdb keeps it, with only in-frame sequences that have V and J called. A part of the clones is gone; compared with another copy, unresolved V genes explain less than half, and the rest is unexplained. The sample records approximately 280,000 clones, 85% to 90% of which are singletons. The ten largest clones represent about 1.7% of the sample. The sample comprised PBMCs or T cells enriched from blood (not recorded which). The receptor set was obtained from a young woman with acute COVID-19.

The J gene is TRBJ1-2, the V gene TRBV7-2, with a tentative D call TRBD1 (5 bases). This CDR3 has 13 residues. V lost 5 bases and J 7 bases, leaving 14 bases between the germline ends. Germline values: CDR1 SGHTA, CDR2 FQGNSA. CDR3 protein: CASSAGWRGGYTF. In DNA, the CDR3 is TGTGCCAGCAGCGCTGGTTGGAGGGGTGGCTACACCTTC.

This chain connects TRBV30 to TRBJ1-2; unclear D gene. CDR1 GTSNPN and CDR2 SVGIG come from the germline V gene (reference sequence). Trimming stripped 2 bases from V and 4 bases from J, with 8 bases between. This CDR3 has 12 residues. CDR3 nucleotides: TGTGCCTGGAGTCCGAGGCCCTATGGCTACACCTTC. Its translation: CAWSPRPYGYTF.

This rearrangement joins TRBV3-1 (or the pseudogene TRBV3-2) to TRBJ2-7; maybe TRBD2 (5 bases). This CDR3 is 16 amino acids long. Germline V gives CDR1 LGHDT, CDR2 YNNKEL (reference sequence). The ends were cut back, 3 bases at V and 2 bases at J, with 17 bases in the middle. The CDR3 nucleotides are TGTGCCAGCAGCCACCCGCCGGGATCCTTAACCTACGAGCAGTACTTC. Protein: CASSHPPGSLTYEQYF.

The V and J genes are TRBV14 and TRBJ2-2; 12 bases are shared with TRBD2. Looked up from germline, CDR1 is SGHDN and CDR2 is FVKESK. The CDR3 consists of 19 residues. J lost 4 bases, V lost 5 bases, and 14 bases had no gene match. CDR3 bases: TGTGCCAGCAGCAAATTCATACTAGCGGGAGGTTCGGGCACCGGGGAGCTGTTTTTT. Translating gives CASSKFILAGGSGTGELFF.

The J gene is TRBJ2-2, the V gene TRBV6-2 or TRBV6-3; 8 nucleotides agree with TRBD2. The CDR3 sequence is 16 residues long. The germline V gene has CDR1 MNHEY and CDR2 SVGEGT. Trimming took 2 bases from V and 0 from J; bases not matched to a gene: 2. CDR3 sequence reads: CASSYGREANTGELFF. CDR3 DNA: TGTGCCAGCAGTTACGGGCGGGAGGCGAACACCGGGGAGCTGTTTTTT.

This clone was found a few times. This sequence joins TRBV14 and TRBJ2-1; 8 nucleotides match TRBD2. The germline V gene has CDR1 SGHDN and CDR2 FVKESK. After removal of 0 bases from V and 5 bases from J, the junction contained 12 bases not matched to a gene. The CDR3 sequence is 18 residues long. CDR3: CASSQDLVAGGSHNEQFF. CDR3 coding DNA: TGTGCCAGCAGCCAAGATTTGGTTGCGGGAGGAAGCCACAATGAGCAGTTCTTC. Using reference TRBV14 and TRBJ2-1 for the parts outside the CDR3, the full variable domain is EAGVTQFPSHSVIEKGQTVTLRCDPISGHDNLYWYRRVMGKEIKFLLHFVKESKQDESGMPNNRFLAERTGGTYSTLKVQPAELEDSGVYFCASSQDLVAGGSHNEQFFGPGTRLTVL.

The genes are TRBV10-1 and TRBJ2-3, with 14 bases that match TRBD2. V gave up 5 bases and J gave up 5 bases; unmatched junction bases: 3. CDR1 is WNHNN, CDR2 SYGVQD, per germline (reference sequence). This CDR3 comprises 15 residues. The CDR3 protein is CASSRLAGGQDTQYF. The CDR3 DNA reads as TGCGCCAGCAGTAGACTAGCGGGAGGGCAAGATACGCAGTATTTT.

The V and J genes are TRBV28 and TRBJ2-2; possibly TRBD1 for D (5 bases). CDR1 is MDHEN and CDR2 is SYDVKM in the germline V gene. The length of the CDR3 is 14 residues. Deletions cut 3 bases from V and 4 bases from J, with 9 bases between. CDR3 loop: CASSFVGATGELFF. The CDR3 nucleotides read TGTGCCAGCAGTTTCGTAGGGGCCACCGGGGAGCTGTTTTTT.

This chain connects TRBV9 to TRBJ2-5; 8 bases match TRBD1. The CDR3 spans 13 residues. Germline lookup yields CDR1 SGDLS and CDR2 YYNGEE. Germline trimming cut 7 bases from V and 2 bases from J; bases unmatched to any gene: 4. This CDR3 is CASAQGAQETQYF. DNA for the CDR3: TGTGCCAGCGCCCAGGGGGCTCAAGAGACCCAGTACTTC.

This rearrangement joins TRBV5-4 to TRBJ2-3, with D maybe TRBD2 (6 bases). Trimming pared 0 bases from V and 3 bases from J, leaving 11 bases between. The CDR3 has 15 amino acids. Germline V lookup: CDR1 SGHNT, CDR2 YYREEE (reference sequence). In DNA form, the CDR3 reads TGTGCCAGCAGCTTGGACTGGGGGAGGACAGATACGCAGTATTTT. Protein sequence: CASSLDWGRTDTQYF.

A single count supports this clone. The DNA of the CDR3 is TGTGCCAGCAGCTTCCAGGGGGCGGTCACCGGGGAGCTGTTTTTT. As protein: CASSFQGAVTGELFF. This rearrangement joins TRBV11-2 to TRBJ2-2, with 8 bases aligning to TRBD1. CDR3 length equals 15 residues. Germline V gene lookup returns CDR1 SGHAT and CDR2 FQNNGV. Germline trimming cut 3 bases from V and 4 bases from J; bases unmatched to any gene: 4.

The chain carries TRBV5-5 and TRBJ2-1; D gene unclear. The CDR3 is 12 amino acids. Trimming shortened V by 0 bases and J by 12 bases, and 10 bases separated the two germline ends. CDR1 and CDR2 (germline): SGHKS, YYEKEE (reference sequence). The CDR3 DNA reads TGTGCCAGCAGCTTGGCGGCTAGTCGGCAGTTCTTC. Encoded protein: CASSLAASRQFF.

This clone was detected only once. Other DNA sequences in this sample translate to the same CDR3. This chain uses TRBV27 with TRBJ2-7, with 9 bases that match TRBD1. The length of the CDR3 is 14 residues. CDR1 and CDR2 from the germline V gene are MNHEY and SMNVEV (reference sequence). V shed 6 bases, J shed 1 base, and the junction held 4 bases outside the gene matches. CDR3 DNA sequence: TGTGCCAGCAGAAGACAGGGGGTTTCCTACGAGCAGTACTTC. Its translation is CASRRQGVSYEQYF.

This clone is a singleton in its sample. The rearrangement joins TRBV5-6 to TRBJ1-2; possibly TRBD1 for D (6 bases). This CDR3 comprises 14 residues. Trimming left V 1 base short and J 1 base short, with 8 bases between. Germline CDR1 reads SGHDT; CDR2 reads YYEEEE. DNA of the CDR3: TGTGCCAGCAGCTTGAACAGGGTTAACTATGGCTACACCTTC. Its protein product is CASSLNRVNYGYTF. Drawing the rest from reference TRBV5-6 and TRBJ1-2, the complete variable domain is DAGVTQSPTHLIKTRGQQVTLRCSPKSGHDTVSWYQQALGQGPQFIFQYYEEEERQRGNFPDRFSGHQFPNYSSELNVNALLLGDSALYLCASSLNRVNYGYTFGSGTRLTVV.

This clone has at least ten counts. This rearrangement joins TRBV7-2 to TRBJ2-1; TRBD2 agrees at 7 bases. After removal of 3 bases from V and 4 bases from J, the junction contained 6 bases not matched to a gene. The CDR3 sequence is 15 residues long. From germline, CDR1 is SGHTA and CDR2 FQGNSA. CDR3 residues: CASSLSASGYNEQFF. CDR3 coding DNA: TGTGCCAGCAGCTTGTCGGCTAGCGGTTACAATGAGCAGTTCTTC.

This clone came up many times. This chain uses TRBV7-9 with TRBJ1-2, with 7 bases matching TRBD1. From germline, CDR1 is SEHNR and CDR2 FQNEAQ (reference sequence). Unmatched junction bases numbered 11, after V lost 5 bases and J lost 5 bases. This CDR3 spans 15 amino acids. This chain's CDR3 is CASSPPGGWTYGYTF. In nucleotides, the CDR3 is TGTGCCAGCAGCCCCCCAGGGGGTTGGACGTATGGCTACACCTTC.